These 15 T cell receptor beta chains were sequenced from one sample in a study of T cell changes during pregnancy in multiple sclerosis. TCRdb's table, derived via immunoSEQ multiplex PCR, lists solely in-frame clones and lacks some. This table holds approximately 44,000 clones, roughly 90% found once. The sequencing used CD4+ T cells from peripheral blood mononuclear cells, collected in the third trimester of pregnancy. The receptors here all came from a female donor with multiple sclerosis, enrolled in a pregnancy study.

V and J are TRBV14 and TRBJ2-7; TRBD1 might be the D (6 bases). CDR1 is SGHDN, CDR2 FVKESK, per germline. The CDR3 consists of 14 residues. V was cut by 4 bases and J by 1 base, with 11 bases left in between. The CDR3 spells CASSLSRGSYEQYF. CDR3 DNA: TGTGCCAGCAGCCTTAGCAGGGGTTCCTACGAGCAGTACTTC.

The chain carries TRBV5-4 and TRBJ2-6; 9 bases line up with TRBD1. V trimming: 4 bases; J trimming: 2 bases; junction bases outside the gene matches: 10. The CDR3 covers 18 residues. Germline V gene data show CDR1 as SGHNT and CDR2 as YYREEE (reference sequence). This chain's CDR3 is CASSLGGTGPTGANVLTF. The CDR3 coding sequence is TGTGCCAGCAGCCTTGGGGGGACAGGGCCTACTGGGGCCAACGTCCTGACTTTC.

The J gene is TRBJ2-5, the V gene TRBV7-2; D perhaps matches TRBD2 (7 bases). Per the germline V gene, CDR1 is SGHTA and CDR2 is FQGNSA. The CDR3 consists of 13 residues. Trimming stripped 5 bases from V and 7 bases from J, with 14 bases between. This chain's CDR3 is CASSTGPGGTQYF. In nucleotides, the CDR3 is TGTGCCAGCAGCACAGGGCCGGGAGGGACCCAGTACTTC.

J is TRBJ1-2 and V is TRBV29-1, with 10 bases aligning to TRBD1. Germline loops: CDR1 SQVTM, CDR2 ANQGSEA. J was trimmed by 6 bases and V by 4 bases; bases with no gene match: 5. CDR3 length equals 13 residues. The CDR3 region is CSVGGGQGDGYTF. Here the CDR3 DNA reads TGCAGCGTTGGGGGAGGACAGGGGGATGGCTACACCTTC. Full variable domain (missing parts from reference TRBV29-1 and TRBJ1-2): SAVISQKPSRDICQRGTSLTIQCQVDSQVTMMFWYRQQPGQSLTLIATANQGSEATYESGFVIDKFPISRPNLTFSTLTVSNMSPEDSSIYLCSVGGGQGDGYTFGSGTRLTVV.

The CDR3: CASSPSRGETQYF. For the CDR3, the DNA is TGTGCCAGCAGCCCCTCCCGCGGAGAGACCCAGTACTTC. The chain combines TRBV6-4 with TRBJ2-5; no clear D gene. The CDR3 consists of 13 residues. The V end was cut by 6 bases, the J end by 4 bases, with 12 bases between. The germline V gene encodes CDR1 MRHNA and CDR2 SNTAGT.

The genes are TRBV7-9 and TRBJ1-5; no firm D call. The ends were cut back, 2 bases at V and 9 bases at J, with 8 bases in the middle. Germline-derived CDR1 and CDR2 are SEHNR and FQNEAQ (reference sequence). CDR3 length equals 12 residues. The CDR3 sequence is CASSLTSGPQHF. CDR3 nucleotide sequence: TGTGCCAGCAGCTTAACAAGCGGGCCCCAGCATTTT.

V usage is TRBV28 and J usage is TRBJ2-7; TRBD2 might be the D (7 bases). This CDR3 contains 13 residues. The V end lost 3 bases, the J end lost 12 bases, and 18 bases lay between the germline ends. The germline V gene encodes CDR1 MDHEN and CDR2 SYDVKM. The CDR3 protein is CASSLGWGGALYF. The DNA of the CDR3 is TGTGCCAGCAGTTTGGGGTGGGGGGGCGCCTTGTACTTC.

The chain couples TRBV30 to TRBJ1-1; unclear D gene. The V end was cut by 0 bases, the J end by 1 base, with 6 bases between. CDR3 size: 13 residues. From germline, CDR1 is GTSNPN and CDR2 SVGIG (reference sequence). CDR3 coding DNA: TGTGCCTGGAGTGTACAAGAGAACACTGAAGCTTTCTTT. As protein: CAWSVQENTEAFF.

The chain couples TRBV18 to TRBJ1-5, with a possible D match to TRBD1 (5 bases). V lost 6 bases, J lost 5 bases, and 11 bases lay in between. The CDR3 spans 13 residues. CDR1 is KGHSH and CDR2 is LQKENI in the germline V gene. The CDR3 nucleotides are TGTGCCAGCTCCCCCGGGGGGGATCAGCCCCAGCATTTT. Its protein is CASSPGGDQPQHF.

The chain uses TRBV6-1 and TRBJ1-5, with TRBD1 matching over 8 bases. Per germline, CDR1 MNHNS and CDR2 SASEGT. V gave up 0 bases and J gave up 5 bases; unmatched junction bases: 3. The CDR3 runs to 15 residues. The CDR3 loop reads CASSEATGGDQPQHF. The DNA for the CDR3 is TGTGCCAGCAGTGAAGCAACAGGGGGAGATCAGCCCCAGCATTTT.

This chain connects TRBV11-3 to TRBJ2-7; D uncertain. The CDR3 spans 13 residues. In germline, CDR1 is SGHNT, CDR2 YENEEA. V was pared by 4 bases and J by 6 bases, with 13 bases between. The CDR3 coding sequence is TGTGCCAGCAGCTCCCTGGGTTCAGGCGAGCAGTACTTC. Translated: CASSSLGSGEQYF.

The chain couples TRBV18 to TRBJ2-2; 8 bases align to TRBD1. CDR1 is KGHSH, CDR2 LQKENI, per germline. The junction had 8 bases not matched to a gene; V was cut back by 1 base and J by 4 bases. This CDR3 region has 17 residues. CDR3 region: CASSPRRTGLSTGELFF. The CDR3, as DNA: TGTGCCAGCTCACCACGCAGGACAGGGCTTAGCACCGGGGAGCTGTTTTTT.

This chain uses TRBV7-2 with TRBJ2-7, with TRBD2 matching 9 bases. Germline V gene sequence: CDR1 SGHTA, CDR2 FQGNSA. This CDR3 contains 14 residues. Germline trimming cut 0 bases from V and 6 bases from J; bases unmatched to any gene: 3. The CDR3 DNA reads as TGTGCCAGCAGCTTAGCTAGCGGGAGCTCCGAGCAGTACTTC. Translation gives CASSLASGSSEQYF.

The genes are TRBV12-5 and TRBJ2-5, with D possibly being TRBD2 (6 bases). The V gene lost 5 bases and the J gene lost 4 bases, with 17 bases spanning the gap. This CDR3 has 15 amino acids. The V gene's germline CDR1 is LGHNT and CDR2 FRNRAP. The CDR3 sequence: CASGPNLRGGETQYF. The CDR3 DNA reads as TGTGCTAGTGGTCCGAATCTAAGGGGAGGAGAGACCCAGTACTTC.

The chain recombines TRBV19 with TRBJ2-3, with TRBD2 identical over 8 bases. This CDR3 spans 16 amino acids. V was clipped by 10 bases and J by 6 bases; unmatched bases: 18. Germline-derived CDR1 and CDR2 are LNHDA and SQIVND (reference sequence). The CDR3: CATRDWGSGVSDTQYF. The CDR3 DNA reads as TGTGCCACCCGGGACTGGGGTAGCGGGGTGTCCGATACGCAGTATTTT.